Detailed here is one T cell receptor beta chain. What it recognizes is unknown. Clones were read by immunoSEQ multiplex PCR, and TCRdb kept only the in-frame ones, dropping some. The profile shows around 450,000 clones, 89% of them singletons. Treatment described: 15 to 20 received Ad26.COV2.S at low or high dose, single or two shots; five or six received placebo; per-sample allocation not given. It was on day 63 after the first vaccine or placebo injection that samples were taken. Adults aged 18-55 years in Boston included the donor. The vaccine antigen was prefusion-stabilized Wuhan SARS-CoV-2 spike. This specimen comes from a study of Ad26.COV2.S vaccination and SARS-CoV-2 variants. Whole-study results and caveats: Total T cell responses may have been underestimated by the TCR breadth and depth analyses. Reported findings describe substantial breadth in spike-specific CD8+ and CD4+ T cell responses following vaccination.

CDR1 is SGHRS and CDR2 is YFSETQ in the germline V gene. The CDR3 totals 16 residues. The V end was cut by 0 bases, the J end by 0 bases, with 11 bases between. The chain joins TRBV5-1 to TRBJ2-3; D is possibly TRBD1 or TRBD2 (5 bases each). The clonotype was recovered from a person aged 18-60 years who received the Ad26.COV2.S COVID-19 vaccine or a placebo. Here the sequenced sample was peripheral blood, taken in a trial of Ad26.COV2.S vaccine versus placebo. Written as DNA, the CDR3 is TGCGCCAGCAGCTTGGTCGGGGCAGCTAGCACAGATACGCAGTATTTT. Translating it yields CASSLVGAASTDTQYF.